The sequence of this TCR beta chain was determined in a study of T cell changes during pregnancy in multiple sclerosis. The CDR3 runs to 13 residues. CDR1 is SNHLY, CDR2 FYNNEI, per germline. A word on this clone: At one end, the junction sequence differs from germline, possibly due to a read error. The same CDR3 is also encoded by other DNA sequences in this sample.

Clones were sequenced by immunoSEQ multiplex PCR, and TCRdb holds only the in-frame ones, with some missing. The sample has tens of thousands of clones; roughly 90% are singletons. The source material was CD8+ T cells from peripheral blood mononuclear cells, sampled in the third trimester of pregnancy. The rearrangement uses TRBV2 and TRBJ2-3; TRBD1 matches at 7 bases. The TCR was taken from a female donor with multiple sclerosis, enrolled in a pregnancy study. CDR3 sequence reads: CASRDSSTDTQYF. The CDR3 DNA reads TGCGCCAGCCGGGACAGCAGCACAGATACGCAGTATTTT.